The clone carrying this TCR beta chain was recorded many times. The antigen is unknown. At one end the junction does not follow the germline gene, possibly because of a read error. This specimen comes from a study of T cells after yellow fever vaccination. Study-level points and caveats: Weaker overall, the secondary response nonetheless peaked faster (day 5 versus 15).

The CDR3 is 16 amino acids. The germline V gene encodes CDR1 MDHEN and CDR2 SYDVKM. TCRdb itself ran the 5' RACE reads through MiXCR, one entry per CDR3 protein. The table records 400,000 or so distinct CDR3 sequences, more than 9% of them present only once. The sequencing here drew on PBMCs, taken on the day of the first yellow fever vaccination. This sequence originates from a man between 18 and 35 years old who received the YFV17D yellow fever vaccine. The chain joins TRBV28 to TRBJ1-1; tentative D call: TRBD1 (5 bases). CDR3 DNA: TGTGCCAGCAGTTTCGCAGTTGGGAGGGGCGAGACTGAAGCCTTCTTT. This codes for CASSFAVGRGETEAFF.